Below, 4 T cell receptor beta chains from the same sample are listed, as sequenced in a study of blood T cell repertoires in COVID-19. Repertoires were generated with immunoSEQ multiplex PCR, while TCRdb's copy carries only in-frame clones and drops some. The data hold 15,000 or so clones, with around 86% observed a single time. The sample taken for sequencing was peripheral blood. The receptor set was obtained from a human donor in a cohort sampled during active COVID-19.

The V and J genes are TRBV4-3 and TRBJ2-1; D might be TRBD2 (6 bases). In germline, CDR1 is LGHNA, CDR2 YSLEER. The CDR3 runs to 16 residues. V was clipped by 1 base and J by 5 bases, with 15 bases between them. The DNA for the CDR3 is TGCGCCAGCAGCCAAGGTCTAGCGTCGGGGGACAATGAGCAGTTCTTC. Amino acid sequence: CASSQGLASGDNEQFF.

The chain joins TRBV5-5 to TRBJ2-7, with D maybe TRBD2 (6 bases). The CDR3 length is 13 residues. CDR1 and CDR2 from the germline V gene are SGHKS and YYEKEE (reference sequence). Trimming took off 1 base at V and 4 bases at J, with 9 bases between the two ends. CDR3 nucleotides: TGTGCCAGCAGCTTGCCAGGGAGGTACGAGCAGTACTTC. This encodes CASSLPGRYEQYF.

This rearrangement joins TRBV19 to TRBJ2-7; 9 positions agree with TRBD2. The CDR3 is 13 amino acids. The trim removed 6 bases at V and 6 bases at J, leaving 6 bases unmatched. In germline, CDR1 is LNHDA, CDR2 SQIVND (reference sequence). The CDR3 sequence: CASRHSGGGEQYF. As DNA, the CDR3 is TGTGCCAGTAGACATAGCGGGGGTGGCGAGCAGTACTTC. Looking up the rest from reference TRBV19 and TRBJ2-7 gives the full variable domain: DGGITQSPKYLFRKEGQNVTLSCEQNLNHDAMYWYRQDPGQGLRLIYYSQIVNDFQKGDIAEGYSVSREKKESFPLTVTSAQKNPTAFYLCASRHSGGGEQYFGPGTRLTVT.

The chain has TRBV5-1 and TRBJ2-5, with a weak D call TRBD1 (5 bases). V was shortened by 2 bases and J by 5 bases, with 16 bases between the two germline ends. Germline assignment: CDR1 SGHRS and CDR2 YFSETQ. This CDR3 has 15 amino acids. In nucleotides, the CDR3 is TGCGCCAGCAGCTTCCTGGACACCGCGACGGAGACCCAGTACTTC. This codes for CASSFLDTATETQYF.